The text below deals with one T cell receptor beta chain. This entry comes from a study of blood T cell repertoires in COVID-19. Study overall: Samples of COVID-19 (acute and convalescent) were obtained from the United States, Italy and Spain. The analysed material was cDNA or gDNA that came from T cells, B-cell-depleted T cells, or PBMCs.

Under the authors' procedure: From reference gene primer amplification, estimates of nucleated cell counts were derived. TCRdb's table, derived via immunoSEQ multiplex PCR, lists solely in-frame clones and lacks some. For V, J and clone size, that table is used; D and trimming come from the DNA. The sample includes 200,000 to 300,000 clones, about 86% of them seen just once. Trimming took 2 bases from V and 8 from J; bases not matched to a gene: 12. This CDR3 has 17 amino acids. Per the germline V gene, CDR1 is SQVTM and CDR2 is ANQGSEA. The sample was peripheral blood. The source is a man aged 55 to 70 with acute or convalescent COVID-19. The chain uses TRBV29-1 and TRBJ2-3; TRBD2 aligns across 14 bases. CDR3 region: CSVEQALGTSGSSTQYF. Written as DNA, the CDR3 is TGCAGCGTTGAACAGGCACTGGGGACTAGCGGGAGTTCTACGCAGTATTTT.